The next 31 T cell receptor beta chains were all read from a single sample in a study of T-cell reconstitution after alpha-beta-depleted transplantation in children. Construction of the TCRbeta library involved unique molecular identifiers. TCRdb passed the PCR reads through MiXCR, listing each CDR3 protein once. Among more than 400,000 distinct CDR3 sequences listed, roughly 10% were seen once. Here the sequenced sample was PBMCs, mostly from graft donor cells, taken 180 days after TCRalphabeta/CD19-depleted stem cell transplant. These receptors were obtained from a female patient aged 2 to 10 who had a stem cell transplant for aplastic anemia, so the T cells may come from the graft donor.

The chain uses TRBV28 and TRBJ2-1, with 16 bases matching TRBD2. The CDR3 is 20 residues long. V dropped 0 bases and J dropped 7; count of bases not matched to a gene: 12. CDR1 and CDR2 from the germline V gene are MDHEN and SYDVKM. CDR3 sequence reads: CASSLWGTSGRAPLVNEQFF. The CDR3 DNA reads TGTGCCAGCAGTTTATGGGGGACTAGCGGGAGGGCCCCACTTGTGAATGAGCAGTTCTTC.

The chain combines TRBV10-3 with TRBJ1-1, with unresolved D. Trimming pared 3 bases from V and 4 bases from J, leaving 21 bases between. Germline loops: CDR1 ENHRY, CDR2 SYGVKD. The CDR3 contains 17 residues. The CDR3 coding sequence is TGTGCCATCAGTGACGGGGTAGGCCCCGGACGGGTCACTGAAGCTTTCTTT. Protein product: CAISDGVGPGRVTEAFF.

This clonotype occurred a few times. This chain connects TRBV11-3 to TRBJ1-2; D ambiguous. The CDR3 has 14 amino acids. Per germline, CDR1 SGHNT and CDR2 YENEEA. The V end was cut by 1 base, the J end by 5 bases, with 11 bases between. CDR3 sequence reads: CASSLGRAKYGYTF. CDR3 in DNA: TGTGCCAGCAGCTTAGGCAGAGCGAAATATGGCTACACCTTC.

The chain carries TRBV28 and TRBJ2-1; D ambiguous. The CDR3 is 14 amino acids. V was clipped by 3 bases and J by 2 bases, with 8 bases between them. Germline values: CDR1 MDHEN, CDR2 SYDVKM. CDR3 coding DNA: TGTGCCAGCAGTTTTAGGGCAACCTACAATGAGCAGTTCTTC. This codes for CASSFRATYNEQFF.

Worth noting for this clonotype: A single base separates this from a much larger clone, so it may be a read error. This chain joins TRBV25-1 and TRBJ2-3; D is unresolved. Germline loops: CDR1 MGHDK, CDR2 SYGVNS. V shed 8 bases and J shed 5 bases, with 14 bases lying between them. The CDR3 length is 13 residues. The CDR3 nucleotides are TGTGCCAGCGGTTACCTCCTGGGAGATACGCAGTATTTT. Translation gives CASGYLLGDTQYF.

This clonotype was observed a handful of times. This chain connects TRBV5-1 to TRBJ2-1; D is perhaps TRBD1 (5 bases). The ends were cut back, 3 bases at V and 2 bases at J, with 15 bases in the middle. The CDR3 contains 16 residues. Germline V gene data show CDR1 as SGHRS and CDR2 as YFSETQ. The CDR3 nucleotides are TGCGCCAGCAGCTCCCAACTCAGGGTAGCCTACAATGAGCAGTTCTTC. It encodes CASSSQLRVAYNEQFF.

The chain uses TRBV27 and TRBJ2-1, with TRBD2 matching over 14 bases. Germline V gives CDR1 MNHEY, CDR2 SMNVEV (reference sequence). J was trimmed by 11 bases and V by 2 bases; bases with no gene match: 8. The CDR3 loop spans 16 amino acids. CDR3 sequence (DNA): TGTGCCAGCAGTTTAGAATCGGGACTAGCGGGAGTTAAGCAGTTCTTC. This sequence encodes CASSLESGLAGVKQFF.

V gene TRBV21-1 combines with J gene TRBJ2-5; the table's D call of TRBD2 was not tested on the DNA. TRBV21-1 is a listed pseudogene. The CDR3 length is 16 residues. The CDR3 sequence is CASSVPGLAAQETQYF. CDR3 coding DNA: TGTGCCAGCAGCGTCCCCGGACTAGCGGCCCAAGAGACCCAGTACTTC.

The chain carries TRBV20-1 and TRBJ2-5; 14 bases line up with TRBD2. This CDR3 contains 15 residues. Trimming at V came to 5 bases and at J to 4 bases, leaving 6 bases not matched to a gene. The germline V gene encodes CDR1 DFQATT and CDR2 SNEGSKA (reference sequence). The CDR3 DNA reads TGCAGTGCTCGGACTAGCGGGAGGCCCCGAGAGACCCAGTACTTC. As protein: CSARTSGRPRETQYF.

The V gene is TRBV7-9, the J gene TRBJ2-1; tentatively, D is TRBD2 (5 bases). Per the germline V gene, CDR1 is SEHNR and CDR2 is FQNEAQ (reference sequence). The CDR3 contains 12 residues. Trimming took 6 bases from V and 12 from J, leaving 15 bases between them. CDR3 bases: TGTGCCAGCAGTCAACCGCTCCGGGGGCAGTTCTTC. Residues: CASSQPLRGQFF.

This clonotype occurred many times. This sequence joins TRBV5-1 and TRBJ2-2; no firm D call. CDR1 is SGHRS and CDR2 is YFSETQ in the germline V gene. V was pared by 2 bases and J by 0 bases, with 2 bases between. This CDR3 spans 13 amino acids. The CDR3 loop is CASSFPNTGELFF. The CDR3 nucleotides read TGCGCCAGCAGCTTCCCGAACACCGGGGAGCTGTTTTTT.

Only a few counts were recorded for this clonotype. The chain links TRBV29-1 to TRBJ2-2; 14 bases fit TRBD2. The CDR3 length is 15 residues. V was clipped by 6 bases and J by 6 bases; unmatched bases: 6. Germline V gene data show CDR1 as SQVTM and CDR2 as ANQGSEA. CDR3 loop: CSVGTSGRGAGELFF. The CDR3 bases are TGCAGCGTCGGGACTAGCGGGAGAGGAGCCGGGGAGCTGTTTTTT.

As DNA, the CDR3 is TGTGCCATCAGACCGGTAGACATGAACACTGAAGCTTTCTTT. Its translation is CAIRPVDMNTEAFF. This chain links TRBV10-3 with TRBJ1-1, with D unclear. V was pared by 6 bases and J by 0 bases, with 11 bases between. CDR1 is ENHRY, CDR2 SYGVKD, per germline. The CDR3 loop spans 14 amino acids.

The chain combines TRBV2 with TRBJ1-1; D gene unclear. This CDR3 has 13 residues. V was clipped by 6 bases and J by 2 bases, with 10 bases between them. Germline-derived CDR1 and CDR2 are SNHLY and FYNNEI. The CDR3 is CASRPGSNTEAFF. The CDR3 nucleotides are TGTGCCAGCAGGCCGGGATCCAACACTGAAGCTTTCTTT.

The CDR3 DNA follows: TGTGCCAGCAGTGATAGTGGTAGCGGGCACTACAATGAGCAGTTCTTC. Its translation is CASSDSGSGHYNEQFF. The V gene is TRBV2, the J gene TRBJ2-1; 7 bases line up with TRBD2. J gave up 3 bases and V 3 bases, and 8 bases lay outside the gene matches. CDR1 and CDR2 from the germline V gene are SNHLY and FYNNEI. CDR3 size: 16 residues.

This clonotype showed up just a few times. The rearrangement links TRBV11-2 to TRBJ2-2; D is ambiguous. The CDR3 extends over 15 amino acids. Germline CDR1 SGHAT, CDR2 FQNNGV. Trimming took 5 bases from V and 0 from J, leaving 10 bases between them. The CDR3 DNA is TGTGCCAGCAGCCCACACGGTACGAACACCGGGGAGCTGTTTTTT. Protein product: CASSPHGTNTGELFF.

The chain links TRBV6-1 to TRBJ2-3; D gene ambiguous. Trimming removed 4 bases from V and 4 bases from J, with 15 bases in between. This CDR3 contains 15 residues. CDR1 MNHNS and CDR2 SASEGT come from the germline V gene. CDR3 sequence: CASSASGPRADTQYF. CDR3 in DNA: TGTGCCAGCAGTGCATCCGGGCCCAGAGCAGATACGCAGTATTTT.

J is TRBJ2-1 and V is TRBV9; TRBD2 might be the D (5 bases). V shed 0 bases and J shed 10 bases, with 14 bases lying between them. The CDR3 has 14 amino acids. CDR1 is SGDLS and CDR2 is YYNGEE in the germline V gene. CDR3: CASSVGLDSHEQFF. The CDR3 nucleotides read TGTGCCAGCAGCGTAGGATTGGACTCCCACGAGCAGTTCTTC.

The genes are TRBV7-2 and TRBJ1-1; no clear D gene. Trimming shortened V by 2 bases and J by 4 bases, and 17 bases separated the two germline ends. There are 16 residues in the CDR3. Germline V lookup: CDR1 SGHTA, CDR2 FQGNSA. The CDR3 reads CASSLPRGGQSTEAFF. CDR3 DNA: TGTGCCAGCAGCTTACCGCGGGGAGGCCAAAGCACTGAAGCTTTCTTT.

This clonotype was observed a few times. The chain uses TRBV3-1 and TRBJ2-7, with TRBD2 identical over 11 bases. The CDR3 contains 13 residues. Germline values: CDR1 LGHDT, CDR2 YNNKEL (reference sequence). The V gene end was trimmed by 10 bases and the J gene end by 2 bases; junction bases not matched to a gene: 4. The CDR3 is CATGLAATYEQYF. The CDR3 bases are TGTGCCACGGGACTAGCGGCAACCTACGAGCAGTACTTC.

The gene calls are TRBV20-1 and TRBJ2-7, with D uncertain. The CDR3 runs to 16 residues. Deletions cut 0 bases from V and 1 base from J, with 16 bases between. Germline CDR1 and CDR2: DFQATT and SNEGSKA (reference sequence). The CDR3 sequence: CSARDPRRPASYEQYF. CDR3 sequence (DNA): TGCAGTGCTAGAGATCCCCGGCGTCCGGCATCCTACGAGCAGTACTTC.

This clonotype was counted between two and nine times. The rearrangement links TRBV29-1 to TRBJ2-1; 8 bases are shared with TRBD1. The germline CDR1 and CDR2 sequences are SQVTM and ANQGSEA. The CDR3 contains 13 residues. Trimming at V came to 4 bases and at J to 6 bases, leaving 5 bases not matched to a gene. CDR3 protein: CSVVQGVTNEQFF. Here the CDR3 DNA reads TGCAGCGTTGTACAGGGGGTCACCAATGAGCAGTTCTTC.

This clonotype appeared a few times. The chain joins TRBV7-6 to TRBJ1-5, with 9 positions matching TRBD1. Germline trimming cut 3 bases from V and 4 bases from J; bases unmatched to any gene: 4. Germline V lookup: CDR1 SGHVS, CDR2 FNYEAQ. There are 15 residues in the CDR3. In DNA form, the CDR3 reads TGTGCCAGCAGCTTTGGGACAGGGCTAAATCAGCCCCAGCATTTT. This encodes CASSFGTGLNQPQHF. The entire variable domain, with the rest obtained from reference TRBV7-6 and TRBJ1-5, is as follows: GAGVSQSPRYKVTKRGQDVALRCDPISGHVSLYWYRQALGQGPEFLTYFNYEAQQDKSGLPNDRFSAERPEGSISTLTIQRTEQRDSAMYRCASSFGTGLNQPQHFGDGTRLSIL.

This clonotype has just a few counts. DNA for the CDR3: TGCAGCGTTGGTTCGGGACTAGCGGGACACGGGGAGCTGTTTTTT. The encoded protein is CSVGSGLAGHGELFF. This chain joins TRBV29-1 and TRBJ2-2; 13 nucleotides agree with TRBD2. The ends lost 4 bases at V and 7 bases at J; junction bases unmatched: 6. Looked up from germline, CDR1 is SQVTM and CDR2 is ANQGSEA. The CDR3 has 15 amino acids.

This sequence joins TRBV7-2 and TRBJ2-1; D may be TRBD2 (6 bases). Germline CDR1 SGHTA, CDR2 FQGNSA. V lost 3 bases and J lost 1, with 10 bases in between. This CDR3 comprises 15 residues. CDR3 DNA sequence: TGTGCCAGCAGCTTTACGCGGGGTTCCTACAATGAGCAGTTCTTC. It specifies CASSFTRGSYNEQFF. Filled out from reference TRBV7-2 and TRBJ2-1, the complete variable domain reads GAGVSQSPSNKVTEKGKDVELRCDPISGHTALYWYRQSLGQGLEFLIYFQGNSAPDKSGLPSDRFSAERTGGSVSTLTIQRTQQEDSAVYLCASSFTRGSYNEQFFGPGTRLTVL.

This chain connects TRBV11-1 to TRBJ2-1; TRBD2 matches 11 bases. The CDR3 length is 18 residues. V shed 5 bases, J shed 4 bases, and the junction held 13 bases outside the gene matches. Germline loops: CDR1 SGHAT, CDR2 FQDESV (reference sequence). CDR3 amino acids: CASSPPPRLAGLYNEQFF. CDR3 sequence (DNA): TGTGCCAGCAGCCCGCCCCCCCGACTAGCGGGACTTTACAATGAGCAGTTCTTC.

This clonotype was counted at least ten times. The chain carries TRBV7-7 and TRBJ2-1; D is perhaps TRBD2 (6 bases). The V and J ends lost 5 bases and 2 bases respectively, with 13 bases between them. There are 15 residues in the CDR3. The germline V gene has CDR1 SSHAT and CDR2 FNYEAQ (reference sequence). Written as DNA, the CDR3 is TGTGCCAGCAGCCAGACGGGAGTCACCTACAATGAGCAGTTCTTC. Translation: CASSQTGVTYNEQFF.

As DNA, the CDR3 is TGCGCCAGCAGCCACGGGACAGTCCAACTGAATGAGCAGTTCTTC. Its translation is CASSHGTVQLNEQFF. This rearrangement joins TRBV5-1 to TRBJ2-1, with 7 bases matching TRBD1. Germline trimming cut 4 bases from V and 7 bases from J; bases unmatched to any gene: 11. The CDR3 length is 15 residues. Germline V gene lookup returns CDR1 SGHRS and CDR2 YFSETQ.

The chain has TRBV7-2 and TRBJ1-2; D remains unclear. CDR1 is SGHTA and CDR2 is FQGNSA in the germline V gene. CDR3 length: 13 residues. The V and J ends lost 1 base and 6 bases respectively, with 9 bases between them. The CDR3 spells CASSLVQVDGYTF. CDR3 coding DNA: TGTGCCAGCAGCTTAGTTCAGGTGGATGGCTACACCTTC.

The chain links TRBV28 to TRBJ1-1; 12 nucleotides agree with TRBD1. The CDR3 extends over 15 amino acids. The junction had 6 bases not matched to a gene; V was cut back by 3 bases and J by 7 bases. CDR1 and CDR2 (germline): MDHEN, SYDVKM. The CDR3 region has the DNA TGTGCCAGCAGTTTTGGGACAGGGGGCGGATTTGAAGCTTTCTTT. Residues: CASSFGTGGGFEAFF.

This clonotype was picked up a small number of times. At one end the junction does not follow the germline gene, possibly because of a read error. This chain uses TRBV10-3 with TRBJ2-3; 10 bases align to TRBD2. Per germline, CDR1 ENHRY and CDR2 SYGVKD. This CDR3 has 16 residues. The CDR3 is CAISELSSGSRDTQYF. CDR3 bases: TGTGCCATCAGTGAGTTGTCTAGCGGGAGCAGAGATACGCAGTATTTT.